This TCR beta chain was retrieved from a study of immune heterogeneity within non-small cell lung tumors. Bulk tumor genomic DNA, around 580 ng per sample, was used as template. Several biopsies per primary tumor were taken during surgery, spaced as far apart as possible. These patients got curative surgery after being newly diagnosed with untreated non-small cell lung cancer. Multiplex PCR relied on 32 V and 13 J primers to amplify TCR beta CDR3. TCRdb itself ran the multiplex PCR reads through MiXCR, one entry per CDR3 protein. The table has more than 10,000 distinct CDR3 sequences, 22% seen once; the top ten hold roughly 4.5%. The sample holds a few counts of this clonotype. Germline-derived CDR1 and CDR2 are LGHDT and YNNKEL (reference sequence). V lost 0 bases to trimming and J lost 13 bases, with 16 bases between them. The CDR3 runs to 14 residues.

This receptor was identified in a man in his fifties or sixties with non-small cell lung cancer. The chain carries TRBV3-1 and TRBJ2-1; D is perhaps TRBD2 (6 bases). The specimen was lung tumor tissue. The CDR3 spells CASSQEAGGVPQFF. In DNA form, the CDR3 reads TGTGCCAGCAGCCAAGAGGCTGGCGGGGTTCCTCAGTTCTTC.